The 31 T cell receptor beta chains below all came from one sample that was sequenced in a study of blood T cell repertoires in COVID-19. The table came from immunoSEQ multiplex PCR; TCRdb's copy has only in-frame clones and leaves some out. The profile shows more than 300,000 clones, approximately 90% of them singletons. The material sequenced was PBMCs or T cells enriched from blood (not recorded which). The receptors were gathered from a woman aged 18-29 years who had recovered from COVID-19.

The chain uses TRBV19 and TRBJ1-1; D is unclear. V dropped 1 base and J dropped 4 bases, with 10 bases sitting between them. Germline CDR1 reads LNHDA; CDR2 reads SQIVND (reference sequence). The CDR3 totals 14 residues. The CDR3 DNA is TGTGCCAGTAGTATAGGGGCTGTAAGCACTGAAGCTTTCTTT. Encoded protein: CASSIGAVSTEAFF.

The chain joins TRBV9 to TRBJ1-4; 7 bases align to TRBD1. The CDR3 length is 13 residues. The junction had 7 bases not matched to a gene; V was cut back by 7 bases and J by 7 bases. Germline-derived CDR1 and CDR2 are SGDLS and YYNGEE. The DNA for the CDR3 is TGTGCCAGCTCCTCAGGGGGACGTGAAAAACTGTTTTTT. Its translation: CASSSGGREKLFF.

CDR3: CASSLHSGRNTEAFF. DNA for the CDR3: TGTGCCAGCAGCTTACACTCAGGTAGGAACACTGAAGCTTTCTTT. The rearrangement joins TRBV11-2 to TRBJ1-1, with D unclear. Germline CDR1 SGHAT, CDR2 FQNNGV. V was clipped by 2 bases and J by 1 base, with 11 bases between them. The CDR3 extends over 15 amino acids.

The V gene is TRBV18, the J gene TRBJ1-5, with a possible D match to TRBD1 (5 bases). Germline V lookup: CDR1 KGHSH, CDR2 LQKENI. The V and J ends lost 3 bases and 3 bases respectively, with 12 bases between them. The CDR3 consists of 15 residues. DNA of the CDR3: TGTGCCAGCTCACCCGACGGACAACCCAATCAGCCCCAGCATTTT. Encoded protein: CASSPDGQPNQPQHF.

The chain recombines TRBV15 with TRBJ1-5; the D gene is possibly TRBD1 (5 bases). Trimming left V 0 bases short and J 5 bases short, with 11 bases between. This CDR3 is 15 amino acids long. Germline V lookup: CDR1 LNHNV, CDR2 YYDKDF (reference sequence). CDR3 region: CATSREAGPYQPQHF. The DNA for the CDR3 is TGTGCCACCAGCAGAGAGGCGGGACCTTATCAGCCCCAGCATTTT.

The chain combines TRBV5-4 with TRBJ1-5; D is ambiguous. Germline V gene lookup returns CDR1 SGHNT and CDR2 YYREEE (reference sequence). Trimming pared 4 bases from V and 5 bases from J, leaving 10 bases between. This CDR3 is built from 13 residues. For the CDR3, the DNA is TGTGCCAGCAGCGCGCATTTGGATCAGCCCCAGCATTTT. Translation gives CASSAHLDQPQHF.

The V gene is TRBV2, the J gene TRBJ2-2, with 7 bases fitting TRBD1. Germline V gene lookup returns CDR1 SNHLY and CDR2 FYNNEI. Trimming cost V 7 bases and J 4 bases; bases outside gene matches: 9. The CDR3 extends over 15 amino acids. The CDR3 reads CASKTGDVGTGELFF. CDR3 DNA sequence: TGTGCCAGCAAAACAGGGGATGTGGGCACCGGGGAGCTGTTTTTT.

The rearrangement uses TRBV6-2 or TRBV6-3 and TRBJ1-5, with 8 positions matching TRBD1. The CDR3 is 13 amino acids. V was pared by 6 bases and J by 6 bases, with 4 bases of the junction left unmatched. In germline, CDR1 is MNHEY, CDR2 SVGEGT. The DNA for the CDR3 is TGTGCCAGCAGCGGACAGGGAAGTCAGCCCCAGCATTTT. Translation: CASSGQGSQPQHF.

V gene TRBV30 combines with J gene TRBJ1-2; TRBD1 matches at 8 bases. This CDR3 has 14 residues. The V segment lost 1 base and the J segment 7 bases; nucleotides outside the gene matches: 8. CDR1 and CDR2 (germline): GTSNPN, SVGIG (reference sequence). CDR3: CAWSGAGGLVGYTF. CDR3 DNA sequence: TGTGCCTGGAGTGGGGCAGGGGGCCTGGTTGGCTACACCTTC.

This chain uses TRBV5-4 with TRBJ1-4; D perhaps matches TRBD1 (5 bases). The CDR3 is made up of 15 amino acids. CDR1 and CDR2 from the germline V gene are SGHNT and YYREEE (reference sequence). V was clipped by 5 bases and J by 5 bases, with 16 bases between them. The DNA for the CDR3 is TGTGCCAGCAGTAGGGGATCCGGCCCAAATGAAAAACTGTTTTTT. Translating gives CASSRGSGPNEKLFF.

CDR3 region: CASSVTTSGVEDTQYF. CDR3 in DNA: TGTGCCAGCAGCGTGACGACTAGCGGGGTGGAAGATACGCAGTATTTT. V gene TRBV9 combines with J gene TRBJ2-3; the match to TRBD2 covers 11 bases. CDR3 length equals 16 residues. The J segment lost 5 bases and the V segment lost 2 bases, leaving 7 bases of the junction unmatched. The V gene's germline CDR1 is SGDLS and CDR2 YYNGEE.

The V and J genes are TRBV7-8 and TRBJ2-5, with D possibly matching TRBD2 (6 bases). The CDR3 sequence is 16 residues long. Germline assignment: CDR1 SGHVS and CDR2 FQNEAQ. V was trimmed by 3 bases and J by 2 bases, leaving 16 bases between them. CDR3 protein: CASSFVYRTIQETQYF. CDR3 DNA sequence: TGTGCCAGCAGCTTCGTGTATCGGACTATACAAGAGACCCAGTACTTC.

The rearrangement joins TRBV7-2 to TRBJ2-1; a possible D gene is TRBD1 (5 bases). CDR3 size: 15 residues. Germline CDR1 SGHTA, CDR2 FQGNSA. V gave up 3 bases and J gave up 5 bases, with 14 bases separating them. CDR3 residues: CASSFDRGQHNEQFF. Here the CDR3 DNA reads TGTGCCAGCAGCTTCGACAGAGGACAACACAATGAGCAGTTCTTC.

This clone was recorded only once. This chain uses TRBV3-1 (or the pseudogene TRBV3-2) with TRBJ1-2, with 8 bases matching TRBD1. Germline loops: CDR1 LGHDT, CDR2 YNNKEL (reference sequence). This CDR3 region has 14 residues. V gave up 1 base and J gave up 5 bases; unmatched junction bases: 3. The CDR3: CASSQGTGLYGYTF. DNA for the CDR3: TGTGCCAGCAGCCAAGGGACAGGGTTATATGGCTACACCTTC.

The chain is built from TRBV7-9 and TRBJ2-3; 9 bases fit TRBD2. Germline assignment: CDR1 SEHNR and CDR2 FQNEAQ (reference sequence). This CDR3 has 15 residues. The V and J ends lost 5 bases and 5 bases, in that order; junction bases with no gene match: 8. DNA for the CDR3: TGTGCCAGCAGCCTGGTAGCGGGGGAGGAAGATACGCAGTATTTT. This sequence encodes CASSLVAGEEDTQYF.

V and J are TRBV28 and TRBJ2-2; 8 bases map to TRBD1. Germline values: CDR1 MDHEN, CDR2 SYDVKM. The CDR3 runs to 16 residues. With V trimmed by 9 bases and J by 5 bases, 14 bases remained unmatched. CDR3 bases: TGTGCCAGTACCCCGTCCGACAGGGGATGGACCGGGGAGCTGTTTTTT. This codes for CASTPSDRGWTGELFF.

This chain joins TRBV6-5 and TRBJ1-2, with D perhaps TRBD1 (6 bases). V dropped 9 bases and J dropped 8 bases, with 13 bases sitting between them. Germline V CDR1 and CDR2: MNHEY, SVGAGI. The CDR3 runs 11 residues. For the CDR3, the DNA is TGTGCCAGTAAAATAGGGGGAGGCTACACCTTC. Its translation: CASKIGGGYTF.

The chain links TRBV6-5 to TRBJ1-1; D remains ambiguous. Trimming removed 6 bases from V and 5 bases from J, with 19 bases in between. The CDR3 is 15 amino acids. Per germline, CDR1 MNHEY and CDR2 SVGAGI. This chain's CDR3 is CASRRGSQFQTEAFF. The CDR3 DNA follows: TGTGCCAGCAGGAGAGGTTCCCAGTTCCAGACTGAAGCTTTCTTT.

The chain is built from TRBV11-1 and TRBJ2-3, with 11 bases lining up with TRBD2. The CDR3 totals 16 residues. Germline CDR1 reads SGHAT; CDR2 reads FQDESV (reference sequence). Losses at the gene ends were 4 bases for V and 2 bases for J; bases not matched to a gene: 5. The chain's CDR3 is CASSSRLAGFTDTQYF. CDR3 DNA: TGTGCCAGCAGCTCCCGACTAGCGGGGTTCACAGATACGCAGTATTTT.

The V gene is TRBV9, the J gene TRBJ2-1; 9 bases map to TRBD1. Germline V gives CDR1 SGDLS, CDR2 YYNGEE. V trimming: 4 bases; J trimming: 10 bases; junction bases outside the gene matches: 9. The CDR3 extends over 14 amino acids. The CDR3 nucleotides are TGTGCCAGCAGCTTCACAGGGGGCTGGGAGGAGCAGTTCTTC. It encodes CASSFTGGWEEQFF.

V and J are TRBV11-3 and TRBJ1-1; TRBD1 aligns across 8 bases. V lost 5 bases to trimming and J lost 1 base; unmatched junction nucleotides: 3. The CDR3 totals 14 residues. Germline CDR1 SGHNT, CDR2 YENEEA. The CDR3 loop reads CASSPQGENTEAFF. The CDR3 DNA reads as TGTGCCAGCAGCCCACAGGGGGAGAACACTGAAGCTTTCTTT.

V gene TRBV15 combines with J gene TRBJ1-4; D is undetermined. In germline, CDR1 is LNHNV, CDR2 YYDKDF (reference sequence). V was cut by 0 bases and J by 8 bases, with 13 bases left in between. This CDR3 is built from 15 residues. CDR3 nucleotide sequence: TGTGCCACCAGCAGAGAAGCCGGGATAAGCGAAAAACTGTTTTTT. This encodes CATSREAGISEKLFF.

The chain combines TRBV6-2 or TRBV6-3 with TRBJ2-1; D gene ambiguous. The CDR3 extends over 15 amino acids. Deletions cut 6 bases from V and 7 bases from J, with 19 bases between. The germline CDR1 and CDR2 sequences are MNHEY and SVGEGT. The CDR3 sequence is CASSLAIVLRNEQFF. The CDR3 coding sequence is TGTGCCAGCAGCCTCGCGATTGTTCTCCGAAATGAGCAGTTCTTC.

This chain connects TRBV7-9 to TRBJ1-2, with D tentatively TRBD1 (6 bases). This CDR3 spans 11 amino acids. The germline CDR1 and CDR2 sequences are SEHNR and FQNEAQ (reference sequence). V was cut by 3 bases and J by 8 bases, with 7 bases left in between. The chain's CDR3 is CASSFRGGYTF. The CDR3 nucleotides read TGTGCCAGCAGCTTCAGGGGCGGCTACACCTTC.

This chain links TRBV7-3 with TRBJ2-1; 15 bases agree with TRBD2. V lost 2 bases to trimming and J lost 8 bases; unmatched junction nucleotides: 7. The CDR3 is 17 residues long. Germline assignment: CDR1 SGHTA and CDR2 FQGTGA. The CDR3 DNA is TGTGCCAGCAGCTTACCAGGGACTAGCGGGGGGAGGGATGAGCAGTTCTTC. Its translation is CASSLPGTSGGRDEQFF.

V and J are TRBV5-1 and TRBJ1-1; 8 positions match TRBD1. The CDR3 length is 16 residues. V shed 3 bases and J 2 bases; nucleotides not matched to a gene: 9. CDR1 SGHRS and CDR2 YFSETQ come from the germline V gene. The chain's CDR3 is CASSWGPDRANTEAFF. The CDR3 nucleotides are TGCGCCAGCAGCTGGGGTCCGGACAGGGCTAACACTGAAGCTTTCTTT.

V usage is TRBV29-1 and J usage is TRBJ1-1; TRBD1 matches 7 bases. The ends lost 5 bases at V and 11 bases at J; junction bases unmatched: 5. The CDR3 has 10 amino acids. Germline V gene sequence: CDR1 SQVTM, CDR2 ANQGSEA. The CDR3 sequence is CSVMTGNAFF. As DNA, the CDR3 is TGCAGCGTTATGACAGGGAACGCTTTCTTT.

The V call is TRBV6-5, the J call TRBJ1-2; weak D call: TRBD1 (5 bases). The CDR3 has 14 residues. CDR1 is MNHEY, CDR2 SVGAGI, per germline. V was trimmed by 6 bases and J by 4 bases, leaving 15 bases between them. For the CDR3, the DNA is TGTGCCAGCAGAGCTGACGGGGGGATCTATGGCTACACCTTC. It codes for CASRADGGIYGYTF.

The chain combines TRBV5-1 with TRBJ1-5, with 7 bases matching TRBD1. V gave up 4 bases and J gave up 4 bases; unmatched junction bases: 5. The CDR3 contains 14 residues. Germline assignment: CDR1 SGHRS and CDR2 YFSETQ. CDR3: CASSLTTGNQPQHF. CDR3 coding DNA: TGCGCCAGCAGCCTAACGACAGGGAATCAGCCCCAGCATTTT. Together with reference TRBV5-1 and TRBJ1-5, the CDR3 gives the full variable domain: KAGVTQTPRYLIKTRGQQVTLSCSPISGHRSVSWYQQTPGQGLQFLFEYFSETQRNKGNFPGRFSGRQFSNSRSEMNVSTLELGDSALYLCASSLTTGNQPQHFGDGTRLSIL.

The gene calls are TRBV23-1 and TRBJ1-2; 7 bases are a match to TRBD1. TRBV23-1 is designated an ORF whose function remains uncertain. J was trimmed by 5 bases and V by 0 bases; bases with no gene match: 12. This CDR3 spans 17 amino acids. This chain's CDR3 is CASSQSPGGREPYGYTF. CDR3 coding DNA: TGCGCCAGCAGTCAATCTCCAGGGGGACGGGAACCTTATGGCTACACCTTC.

Of note for this clone: In the same sample, other DNA sequences code for this CDR3. The rearrangement links TRBV5-1 to TRBJ1-5, with a tentative D call TRBD1 (5 bases). Between the trimmed V and J ends, which lost 0 bases and 4 bases, there was a span of 11 bases. In germline, CDR1 is SGHRS, CDR2 YFSETQ. The CDR3 has 15 amino acids. The CDR3 region has the DNA TGCGCCAGCAGCTTGGGCACGGGGGGGAATCAGCCCCAGCATTTT. Its protein is CASSLGTGGNQPQHF.